These 28 T cell receptor beta chains were all obtained from the same sample, sequenced in a study of CD8+ T cells in alopecia areata. The treatment here: oral pan-JAK inhibitor, 5-10 mg twice daily. Extraction and reverse transcription of RNA yielded cDNA as the sequencing template. Sequencing was performed with immunoSEQ multiplex PCR; in TCRdb, only in-frame clones are kept and a portion is missing. The table has about 150,000 clones, roughly 50% seen once. The material sequenced was CD8+ T cells sorted from blood, taken at week 4, from a patient treated with tofacitinib. The receptors were gathered from a human donor with alopecia areata.

CDR3 residues: CASRVGQGISGYTF. The CDR3 nucleotides are TGTGCCAGCAGGGTGGGACAGGGAATCTCTGGCTACACCTTC. This chain connects TRBV6-1 to TRBJ1-2, with 9 nucleotides matching TRBD1. The CDR3 is 14 amino acids. Per the germline V gene, CDR1 is MNHNS and CDR2 is SASEGT. V lost 6 bases and J lost 7; bases outside the gene matches: 9.

The sample holds one count of this clone. The sample has other DNA sequences that encode this CDR3 too. CDR3: CASSLGQVYEQYF. DNA of the CDR3: TGTGCCAGCAGCTTGGGGCAGGTCTACGAGCAGTACTTC. The V call is TRBV5-6, the J call TRBJ2-7; D gene ambiguous. CDR3 length: 13 amino acids. V gave up 0 bases and J gave up 3 bases, with 7 bases separating them. Germline V lookup: CDR1 SGHDT, CDR2 YYEEEE.

A few counts support this clone. CDR3 sequence: CASTPGNYEQYF. CDR3 nucleotide sequence: TGTGCCAGCACCCCCGGGAACTACGAGCAGTACTTC. This sequence joins TRBV5-6 and TRBJ2-7, with a tentative D call TRBD2 (5 bases). Germline-derived CDR1 and CDR2 are SGHDT and YYEEEE. V lost 6 bases to trimming and J lost 3 bases, with 10 bases between them. The CDR3 extends over 12 amino acids.

This chain joins TRBV7-9 and TRBJ2-1; a weak D match, TRBD1 (6 bases). V shed 5 bases and J shed 7 bases, with 9 bases lying between them. Germline V gene lookup returns CDR1 SEHNR and CDR2 FQNEAQ (reference sequence). The CDR3 extends over 12 amino acids. The CDR3 nucleotides are TGTGCCAGCAGCCACAGGGCAAATGAGCAGTTCTTC. Protein sequence: CASSHRANEQFF.

V is TRBV4-1 and J is TRBJ2-3, with D perhaps matching TRBD2 (5 bases). Trimming removed 0 bases from V and 1 base from J, with 5 bases in between. The germline V gene encodes CDR1 MGHRA and CDR2 YSYEKL. The CDR3 runs to 14 residues. The CDR3: CASSQDGGTDTQYF. The CDR3 nucleotides read TGCGCCAGCAGCCAAGACGGGGGCACAGATACGCAGTATTTT.

J is TRBJ1-5 and V is TRBV27; D perhaps matches TRBD1 (6 bases). The CDR3 extends over 14 amino acids. V was clipped by 6 bases and J by 5 bases, with 14 bases between them. The germline gives CDR1 MNHEY, CDR2 SMNVEV (reference sequence). The CDR3 reads CASSLRGADQPQHF. The CDR3 DNA follows: TGTGCCAGCAGCCTCCGGGGGGCGGATCAGCCCCAGCATTTT.

The V call is TRBV11-2, the J call TRBJ1-5, with TRBD1 identical over 7 bases. Germline V gene lookup returns CDR1 SGHAT and CDR2 FQNNGV. J was trimmed by 4 bases and V by 3 bases; bases with no gene match: 6. The CDR3 runs to 15 residues. For the CDR3, the DNA is TGTGCCAGCAGCTTGGGGGACAGTTGGAATCAGCCCCAGCATTTT. Protein product: CASSLGDSWNQPQHF.

The chain combines TRBV29-1 with TRBJ2-3, with unresolved D. Per germline, CDR1 SQVTM and CDR2 ANQGSEA. The V gene lost 4 bases and the J gene lost 4 bases, with 6 bases spanning the gap. The CDR3 extends over 11 amino acids. In DNA, the CDR3 is TGCAGCGTTGTCGAGGCAGATACGCAGTATTTT. Translating it yields CSVVEADTQYF.

The chain joins TRBV7-9 to TRBJ2-3; 11 bases map to TRBD2. V shed 3 bases, J shed 0 bases, and the junction held 11 bases outside the gene matches. Germline CDR1 and CDR2: SEHNR and FQNEAQ (reference sequence). The CDR3 runs to 19 residues. The CDR3 loop reads CASSFPASGGTTSTDTQYF. CDR3 nucleotides: TGTGCCAGCAGCTTCCCGGCTAGCGGGGGGACAACTAGCACAGATACGCAGTATTTT.

The chain has TRBV5-6 and TRBJ2-7, with D perhaps TRBD1 (6 bases). Germline V gene data show CDR1 as SGHDT and CDR2 as YYEEEE. The ends were cut back, 2 bases at V and 0 bases at J, with 12 bases in the middle. The CDR3 totals 15 residues. The CDR3 is CASSLRQESSYEQYF. The DNA of the CDR3 is TGTGCCAGCAGCTTACGACAGGAGAGCTCCTACGAGCAGTACTTC. The whole variable domain, filled in from reference TRBV5-6 and TRBJ2-7, reads DAGVTQSPTHLIKTRGQQVTLRCSPKSGHDTVSWYQQALGQGPQFIFQYYEEEERQRGNFPDRFSGHQFPNYSSELNVNALLLGDSALYLCASSLRQESSYEQYFGPGTRLTVT.

The V call is TRBV6-6, the J call TRBJ1-2, with D tentatively TRBD1 (5 bases). With 10 bases removed from V and 2 bases from J, the gap between germline ends came to 23 bases. The V gene's germline CDR1 is MNHNY and CDR2 SVGAGI (reference sequence). This CDR3 has 16 residues. The CDR3 region has the DNA TGTGCCACCAGGGTAAAGGCTGGCCAAATCAACTATGGCTACACCTTC. The encoded protein is CATRVKAGQINYGYTF.

The rearrangement links TRBV29-1 to TRBJ2-3, with TRBD2 matching 13 bases. This CDR3 is 17 amino acids long. Trimming removed 6 bases from V and 1 base from J; junction bases left unmatched: 10. Germline values: CDR1 SQVTM, CDR2 ANQGSEA. CDR3 nucleotide sequence: TGCAGCGTCTCCGGGACTAGCGGGGCGAGGGGCACAGATACGCAGTATTTT. Encoded protein: CSVSGTSGARGTDTQYF.

The rearrangement uses TRBV30 and TRBJ2-3, with TRBD2 as a possible D gene (7 bases). The V end lost 2 bases, the J end lost 5 bases, and 14 bases lay between the germline ends. The germline V gene has CDR1 GTSNPN and CDR2 SVGIG (reference sequence). The CDR3 loop spans 14 amino acids. The CDR3 bases are TGTGCCTGGAGTCTGGCGGGGGCCAGAGATACGCAGTATTTT. Amino acid sequence: CAWSLAGARDTQYF.

This clone is labeled medium-sized. The chain has TRBV20-1 and TRBJ2-1, with no clear D. The germline CDR1 and CDR2 sequences are DFQATT and SNEGSKA (reference sequence). The CDR3 loop spans 10 amino acids. Deletions cut 6 bases from V and 5 bases from J, with 5 bases between. The CDR3 sequence: CSALHNEQFF. As DNA, the CDR3 is TGCAGTGCCCTTCACAATGAGCAGTTCTTC.

The chain uses TRBV4-1 and TRBJ2-3; 7 bases match TRBD1. The CDR3 consists of 16 residues. Germline V gene lookup returns CDR1 MGHRA and CDR2 YSYEKL. V shed 4 bases, J shed 3 bases, and the junction held 10 bases outside the gene matches. The DNA of the CDR3 is TGCGCCAGCAGCCTACCACGGGACAGTGCTACAGATACGCAGTATTTT. It is translated as CASSLPRDSATDTQYF.

A word on this clone: Other nucleotide sequences from this sample produce the same CDR3. This chain connects TRBV5-1 to TRBJ1-1; D call uncertain. The germline gives CDR1 SGHRS, CDR2 YFSETQ. The CDR3 consists of 13 residues. Trimming cost V 0 bases and J 7 bases, with 10 bases left between them. The CDR3 sequence is CASSLAGDLEAFF. CDR3 DNA: TGCGCCAGCAGCTTGGCCGGAGATCTTGAAGCTTTCTTT.

This clone was observed a handful of times. This chain connects TRBV10-3 to TRBJ2-7; maybe TRBD2 (5 bases). Trimming stripped 7 bases from V and 3 bases from J, with 13 bases between. Germline V gives CDR1 ENHRY, CDR2 SYGVKD. CDR3 length: 13 residues. The CDR3: CAITPGMDYEQYF. As DNA, the CDR3 is TGTGCCATCACCCCGGGGATGGACTACGAGCAGTACTTC.

This chain connects TRBV9 to TRBJ1-3; D is undetermined. The V end lost 6 bases, the J end lost 0 bases, and 10 bases lay between the germline ends. Germline V lookup: CDR1 SGDLS, CDR2 YYNGEE. The CDR3 extends over 14 amino acids. The CDR3 spells CASTADYSGNTIYF. CDR3 DNA: TGTGCCAGCACCGCTGACTACTCTGGAAACACCATATATTTT.

The chain recombines TRBV5-6 with TRBJ2-7, with D possibly TRBD1 on 6 matching bases. Germline assignment: CDR1 SGHDT and CDR2 YYEEEE. V gave up 0 bases and J gave up 3 bases, with 10 bases separating them. The length of the CDR3 is 14 residues. This CDR3 is CASSLGRGSYEQYF. The CDR3 nucleotides read TGTGCCAGCAGCTTGGGAAGGGGGAGCTACGAGCAGTACTTC.

The chain employs TRBV4-1 and TRBJ1-1; the D gene is possibly TRBD1 (5 bases). Per germline, CDR1 MGHRA and CDR2 YSYEKL. This CDR3 is built from 17 residues. With 1 base removed from V and 0 bases from J, the gap between germline ends came to 15 bases. CDR3 in amino acids: CASSQVWAGRMNTEAFF. The CDR3 DNA follows: TGCGCCAGCAGCCAAGTGTGGGCAGGGAGGATGAACACTGAAGCTTTCTTT.

This clone occurred a few times. The chain couples TRBV6-5 to TRBJ1-4, with D uncertain. Germline CDR1 MNHEY, CDR2 SVGAGI. Trimming shortened V by 2 bases and J by 3 bases, and 10 bases separated the two germline ends. The CDR3 is made up of 15 amino acids. The chain's CDR3 is CASSYAEYSNEKLFF. The CDR3 DNA reads TGTGCCAGCAGTTACGCCGAGTACTCTAATGAAAAACTGTTTTTT.

The rearrangement uses TRBV18 and TRBJ1-5; no firm D call. The CDR3 has 16 residues. Trimming left V 6 bases short and J 7 bases short, with 22 bases between. Germline lookup yields CDR1 KGHSH and CDR2 LQKENI. CDR3 DNA: TGTGCCAGCTCTACCACGGATAGACCCCGCGGCCAGCCCCAGCATTTT. Its protein product is CASSTTDRPRGQPQHF.

The CDR3 DNA sequence: TGCAGTGCTAGGCAATATGGCTACACCTTC. Protein sequence: CSARQYGYTF. The chain couples TRBV20-1 to TRBJ1-2; unclear D gene. Germline loops: CDR1 DFQATT, CDR2 SNEGSKA (reference sequence). V was trimmed by 3 bases and J by 5 bases, leaving 4 bases between them. The CDR3 runs 10 residues.

The chain combines TRBV5-1 with TRBJ1-2; 7 nucleotides align to TRBD1. This CDR3 comprises 13 residues. CDR1 is SGHRS and CDR2 is YFSETQ in the germline V gene. J was trimmed by 4 bases and V by 4 bases; bases with no gene match: 4. The DNA for the CDR3 is TGCGCCAGCAGCCACTGGACAGGCTATGGCTACACCTTC. It encodes CASSHWTGYGYTF.

This clone occurred many times. The V and J genes are TRBV6-4 and TRBJ2-5; 13 bases are a match to TRBD2. With V trimmed by 5 bases and J by 1 base, 1 base remained unmatched. The CDR3 sequence is 15 residues long. Per germline, CDR1 MRHNA and CDR2 SNTAGT. The CDR3 spells CASSRTSGGQETQYF. The CDR3 DNA reads as TGTGCCAGCAGTCGGACTAGCGGGGGCCAAGAGACCCAGTACTTC.

This clone was found a few times. V gene TRBV30 combines with J gene TRBJ1-1, with a possible D match to TRBD1 (5 bases). The CDR3 spans 14 residues. Trimming shortened V by 7 bases and J by 1 base, and 16 bases separated the two germline ends. The V gene's germline CDR1 is GTSNPN and CDR2 SVGIG (reference sequence). As DNA, the CDR3 is TGTGCCTCTACTCTGAGGGGATGGAACACTGAAGCTTTCTTT. It is translated as CASTLRGWNTEAFF.

This clone has just a few counts. The chain is built from TRBV27 and TRBJ1-5; 10 bases are shared with TRBD1. J gave up 6 bases and V 5 bases, and 4 bases lay outside the gene matches. The germline V gene has CDR1 MNHEY and CDR2 SMNVEV (reference sequence). The CDR3 consists of 14 residues. The CDR3 region is CASSDRGPGQPQHF. CDR3 DNA: TGTGCCAGCAGTGACAGGGGGCCAGGTCAGCCCCAGCATTTT.

This clone was detected only a few times. The V call is TRBV4-1, the J call TRBJ1-3; 9 nucleotides align to TRBD1. The CDR3 loop spans 18 amino acids. Trimming cost V 0 bases and J 8 bases; bases outside gene matches: 14. The germline V gene has CDR1 MGHRA and CDR2 YSYEKL. DNA of the CDR3: TGCGCCAGCAGCCAAGAAAAGGCTTCGACAGGGGGGTTTGACACCATATATTTT. It codes for CASSQEKASTGGFDTIYF.